This T cell receptor (beta chain) was recovered during a study of human T cells and chemical hapten exposure. On the study more broadly: During the roughly 25-week study period, patients had diphenylcyclopropenone applied to the scalp every week. Patients having alopecia areata, totalis or universalis were mostly female.

Stated time point: patch test 2, 6 weeks after DPC sensitization. Described treatment: therapeutic diphenylcyclopropenone sensitization with weekly scalp DPC. The study enrolled 18 to 70-year-old alopecia patients suitable for DPC. This CDR3 is built from 13 residues. V was cut by 6 bases and J by 2 bases, with 11 bases left in between. Germline CDR1 is MNHEY and CDR2 is SVGEGT. Findings of the study overall: Expanded TCRs created a significantly greater count of big CDR3 similarity clusters than controls did.

TCRdb processed the RACE reads anew with MiXCR; each CDR3 protein has one entry. This sample carries some 42,000 distinct CDR3 sequences, 8.5% to 10% of them seen once, and the ten largest clones take approximately 15%. Remarks on this clonotype: Antigen specificity is unknown.

The gene calls are TRBV6-2 or TRBV6-3 and TRBJ2-7, with a tentative D call TRBD1 (5 bases). The TCR sequence derives from a woman in her 40s with alopecia areata. Some clones in this sample may be carry-over from other donors' samples. This material consisted of whole blood, taken in connection with sensitization to the hapten diphenylcyclopropenone (DPC). The CDR3 here is CASSPDSAYEQYF. The CDR3 DNA follows: TGTGCCAGCAGCCCCGACAGCGCCTACGAGCAGTACTTC.